This entry describes one T cell receptor beta chain. The target antigen is unknown. The PCR had 60 Vbeta and 13 Jbeta primers. Per the original data handling: It was a later analysis that counted about 80 million unique TCR beta chains, of which some 12 million were shared. Some clones are missing from TCRdb's copy, which holds only in-frame ones; the method was immunoSEQ multiplex PCR. V, J and clone size derive from that table, while D and trimming were established from the DNA sequence. The sample includes 110,000 to 150,000 clones, roughly 70% of them seen just once. The sample is drawn from a study of cytomegalovirus exposure and HLA in healthy donors. Whole-study findings and limits: By a later analysis, the bulk of CMV-associated TCR beta chains appeared HLA-restricted. Donors belonging to an Asian-associated ancestry cluster reportedly showed fewer N-insertions in productive TCRs than the approximately 680-donor mean, according to what a later analysis found. Later examination showed HLA-associated TCR beta chains had greater clonal expansion than equally common others.

This sequence originates from a man younger than 40 in good health and CMV-seronegative. The sequencing input was PBMCs.

CDR3 protein: CASSLVWASGTDTQYF. DNA of the CDR3: TGTGCCAGCAGCTTAGTGTGGGCTAGCGGCACAGATACGCAGTATTTT. The chain has TRBV7-2 and TRBJ2-3; TRBD2 is a possible D gene (6 bases). V lost 1 base, J lost 1 base, and 12 bases lay in between. This CDR3 spans 16 amino acids. In germline, CDR1 is SGHTA, CDR2 FQGNSA.